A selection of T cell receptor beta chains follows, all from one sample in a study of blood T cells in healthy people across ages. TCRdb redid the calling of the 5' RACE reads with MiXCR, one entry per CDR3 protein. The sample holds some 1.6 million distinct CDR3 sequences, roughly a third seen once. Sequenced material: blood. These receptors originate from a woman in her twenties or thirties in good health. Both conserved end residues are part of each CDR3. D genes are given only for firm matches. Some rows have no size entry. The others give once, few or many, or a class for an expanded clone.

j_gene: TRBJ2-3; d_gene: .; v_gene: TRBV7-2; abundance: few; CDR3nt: TGTGCCAGCAGCTTAGTAACGGGAGATACGCAGTATTTT; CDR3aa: CASSLVTGDTQYF
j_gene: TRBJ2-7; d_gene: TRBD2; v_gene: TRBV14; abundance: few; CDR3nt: TGTGCCAGCAGCCAAGTATCAGGGGCTAGCGGGAGTTACGAGCAGTACTTC; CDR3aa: CASSQVSGASGSYEQYF
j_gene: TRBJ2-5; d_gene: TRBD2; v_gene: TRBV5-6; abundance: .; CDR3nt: TGTGCCAGCAGCTCGGGACTAAGGCCAGAGACCCAGTACTTC; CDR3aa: CASSSGLRPETQYF
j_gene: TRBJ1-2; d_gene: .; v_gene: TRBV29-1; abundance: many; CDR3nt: TGCAGCGTGGGATCAGCGACAGGCCCTTACTACACCTTC; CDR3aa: CSVGSATGPYYTF
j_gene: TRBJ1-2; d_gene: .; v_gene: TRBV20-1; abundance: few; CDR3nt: TGCAGTGCTAGAGATATGGGGTTATGGGGCTACACCTTC; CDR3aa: CSARDMGLWGYTF
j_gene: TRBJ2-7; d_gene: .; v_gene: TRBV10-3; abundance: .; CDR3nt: TGTGCCATCAGTGAGTCGGGGGCTTTGGGGAACGAGCAGTACTTC; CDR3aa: CAISESGALGNEQYF
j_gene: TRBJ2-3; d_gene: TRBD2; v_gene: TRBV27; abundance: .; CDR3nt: TGTGCCAGCAGTTTATCTCTAGCGGAGGGGATAACAGATACGCAGTATTTT; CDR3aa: CASSLSLAEGITDTQYF
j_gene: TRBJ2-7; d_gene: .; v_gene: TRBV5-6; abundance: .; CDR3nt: TGTGCCAGCAGCGACTCTGGTTACTTCTCCTACGAGCAGTACTTC; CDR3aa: CASSDSGYFSYEQYF
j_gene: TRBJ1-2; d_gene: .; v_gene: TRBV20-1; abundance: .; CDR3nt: TGCAGTGTTATGAGCTCCGGGTCCAACTATGGCTACACCTTC; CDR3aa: CSVMSSGSNYGYTF
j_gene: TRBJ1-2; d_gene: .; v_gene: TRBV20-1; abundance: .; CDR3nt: TGCAGTGCTAGGAACAGGTCCGCAGCCGAATATGGCTACACCTTC; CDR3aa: CSARNRSAAEYGYTF
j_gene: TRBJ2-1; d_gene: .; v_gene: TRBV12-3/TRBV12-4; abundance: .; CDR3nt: TGTGCCAGCAGGTCCCGGACAGCAGACAATGAGCAGTTCTTC; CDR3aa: CASRSRTADNEQFF
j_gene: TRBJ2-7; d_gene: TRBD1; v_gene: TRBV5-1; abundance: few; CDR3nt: TGCGCCAGCAGCCCCGGGACAGCGTGGTACTTC; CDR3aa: CASSPGTAWYF
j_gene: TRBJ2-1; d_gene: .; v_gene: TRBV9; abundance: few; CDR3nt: TGTGCCAGCAGCGTGGCCTCGGGCCTCAATGAGCAGTTCTTC; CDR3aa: CASSVASGLNEQFF
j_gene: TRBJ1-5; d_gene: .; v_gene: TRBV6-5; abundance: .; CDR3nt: TGTGCCAGCAGTCCGGGGGGCGTTAGTCAGCCCCAGCATTTT; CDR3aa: CASSPGGVSQPQHF
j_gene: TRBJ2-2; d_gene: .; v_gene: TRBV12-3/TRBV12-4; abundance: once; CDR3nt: TGTGCCAGCAGTTTGGGCGGGTCGGCCGGGGAGCTGTTTTTT; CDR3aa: CASSLGGSAGELFF
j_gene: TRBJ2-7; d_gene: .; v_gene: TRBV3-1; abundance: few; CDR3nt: TGTGCCAGCAGGATAAGGGACTTCTACGAGCAGTACTTC; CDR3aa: CASRIRDFYEQYF
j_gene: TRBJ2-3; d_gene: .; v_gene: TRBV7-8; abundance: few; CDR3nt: TGTGCCAGCAGCTTATTGAGCGGCGGACACTCCACAGATACGCAGTATTTT; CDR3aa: CASSLLSGGHSTDTQYF
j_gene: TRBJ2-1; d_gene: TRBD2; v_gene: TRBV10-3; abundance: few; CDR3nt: TGTACCATCAGTTCGACTAGCGTTATCCACAATGAGCAGTTCTTC; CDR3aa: CTISSTSVIHNEQFF
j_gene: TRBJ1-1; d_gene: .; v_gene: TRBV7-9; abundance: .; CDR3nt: TGTGCCAGCAGCGGAGAGGACAGAAAGAACACTGAAGCTTTCTTT; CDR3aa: CASSGEDRKNTEAFF
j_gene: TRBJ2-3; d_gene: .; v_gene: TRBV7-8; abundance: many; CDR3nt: TGTGCCAGCAGCTTAGTTAACGGAAACACAGATACGCAGTATTTT; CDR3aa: CASSLVNGNTDTQYF
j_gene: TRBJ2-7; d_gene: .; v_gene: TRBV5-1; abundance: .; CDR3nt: TGCGCCGGCAGGGCTAGCTGGGGTGCCTACGAGCAGTACTTC; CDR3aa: CAGRASWGAYEQYF
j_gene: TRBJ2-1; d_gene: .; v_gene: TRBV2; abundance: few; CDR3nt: TGTGCCAGCAGTGTGGGGATCAACAATGAGCAGTTCTTC; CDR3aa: CASSVGINNEQFF
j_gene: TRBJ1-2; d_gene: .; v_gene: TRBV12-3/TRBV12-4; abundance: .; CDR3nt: TGTGCCAGCAGTGTCCGGGGCTTCGGTTATGGCTACACCTTC; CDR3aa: CASSVRGFGYGYTF
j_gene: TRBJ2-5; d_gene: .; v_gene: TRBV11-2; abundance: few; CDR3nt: TGTGCCAGCAGCCTAGAGCGAGAGGACTCTACTCAGCAGTACTTC; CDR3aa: CASSLEREDSTQQYF
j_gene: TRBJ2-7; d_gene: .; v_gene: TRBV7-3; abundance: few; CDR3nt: TGTGCCAGCAGCCTCTCCGGGGCGGGGGAGCAGTACTTC; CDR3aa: CASSLSGAGEQYF
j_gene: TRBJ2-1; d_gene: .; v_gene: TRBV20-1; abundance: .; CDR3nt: TGCAGTGCCCCCAGGCCCGGACCTACTGAGCAGTTCTTC; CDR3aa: CSAPRPGPTEQFF
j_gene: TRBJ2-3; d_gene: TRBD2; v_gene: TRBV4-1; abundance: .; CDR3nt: TGCGCCAGCAGCCAGCAGGGACTAGGCACAGATACGCAGTATTTT; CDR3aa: CASSQQGLGTDTQYF
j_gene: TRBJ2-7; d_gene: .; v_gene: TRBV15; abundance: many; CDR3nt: TGTGCCACCAGCGGAACAGGGTTAGGTTACGAGCAGTACTTC; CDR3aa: CATSGTGLGYEQYF
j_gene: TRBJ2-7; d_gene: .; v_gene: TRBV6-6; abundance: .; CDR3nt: TGTGCCAGCAGGGGTACCGAAGCCGGCGGGACCTACGAGCAGTACTTC; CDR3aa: CASRGTEAGGTYEQYF
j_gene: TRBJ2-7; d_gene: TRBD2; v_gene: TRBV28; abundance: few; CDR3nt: TGTGCCAGCAGTTTTCATAGGACTAGCGGGAGGTCCTACGAGCAGTACTTC; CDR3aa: CASSFHRTSGRSYEQYF
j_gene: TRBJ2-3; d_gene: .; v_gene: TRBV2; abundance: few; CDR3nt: TGTGCCAGTAAGATAACTAACGGGATCCCAGATACGCAGTATTTT; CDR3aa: CASKITNGIPDTQYF
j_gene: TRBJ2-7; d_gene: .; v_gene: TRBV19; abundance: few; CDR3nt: TGTGCCAGTAGGGGTGAGAGAGGGGACGAGCAGTACTTC; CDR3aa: CASRGERGDEQYF
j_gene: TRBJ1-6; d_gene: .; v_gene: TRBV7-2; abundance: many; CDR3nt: TGTGCCAGCAGCTCGGGACTCTCGAATTCACCCCTCCACTTT; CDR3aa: CASSSGLSNSPLHF
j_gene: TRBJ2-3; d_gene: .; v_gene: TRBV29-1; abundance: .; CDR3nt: TGCAGCGTCCGGGGTGTCGGCACAGATACGCAGTATTTT; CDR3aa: CSVRGVGTDTQYF
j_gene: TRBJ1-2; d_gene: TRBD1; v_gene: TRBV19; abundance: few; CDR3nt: TGTGCCAGTAGTGCAAATCTTGGACAGGGCTCCTATGGCTACACCTTC; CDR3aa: CASSANLGQGSYGYTF
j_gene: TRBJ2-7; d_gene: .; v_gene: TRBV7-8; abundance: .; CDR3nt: TGTGCCAGCACCCTACTCCCTAACTACGAGCAGTACTTC; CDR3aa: CASTLLPNYEQYF
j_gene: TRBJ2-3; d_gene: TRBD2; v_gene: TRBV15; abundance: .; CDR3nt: TGTGCCACCAGCAGACCGGGACTAGCGGGAGGCAAGGGACTTTTTACAGATACGCAGTATTTT; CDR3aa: CATSRPGLAGGKGLFTDTQYF
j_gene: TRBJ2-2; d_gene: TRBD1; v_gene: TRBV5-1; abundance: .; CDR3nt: TGCGCCAGCAGCCCCGGGACAGGGGGCCCCGGGGAGCTGTTTTTT; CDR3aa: CASSPGTGGPGELFF
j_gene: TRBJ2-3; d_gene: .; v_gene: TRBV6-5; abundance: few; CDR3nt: TGTGCCAGCAGTTCGGGGACTCACCTGGGAGATACGCAGTATTTT; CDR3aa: CASSSGTHLGDTQYF
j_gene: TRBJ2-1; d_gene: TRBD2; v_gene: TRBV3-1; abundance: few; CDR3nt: TGTGCCAGCAGCCAAGGGCTTCCGGGACTAGTCTACAATGAGCAGTTCTTC; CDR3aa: CASSQGLPGLVYNEQFF
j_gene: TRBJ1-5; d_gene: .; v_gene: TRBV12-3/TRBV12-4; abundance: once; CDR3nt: TGTGCCTCCAGGGGCCCCCAACAGCCCCAGCATTTT; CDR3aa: CASRGPQQPQHF
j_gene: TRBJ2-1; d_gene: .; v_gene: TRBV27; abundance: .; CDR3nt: TGTGCCAGCAGTTTCCCCTCCCGTGTTAATGGGCAGTTCTTC; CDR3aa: CASSFPSRVNGQFF
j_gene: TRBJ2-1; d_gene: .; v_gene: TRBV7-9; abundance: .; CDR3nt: TGTGCCAGCAGCCCCTCCCCGGGAACCAATGAGCAGTTCTTC; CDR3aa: CASSPSPGTNEQFF
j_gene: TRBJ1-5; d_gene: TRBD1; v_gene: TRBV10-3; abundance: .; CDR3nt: TGTACCATCAGTGAGGGACAGGGCCAGCCCCAGCATTTT; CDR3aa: CTISEGQGQPQHF
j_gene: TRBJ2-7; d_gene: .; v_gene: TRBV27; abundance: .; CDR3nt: TGTGCCAGCAGTTTAACACGGACAGCCCCCTACGAGCAGTACTTC; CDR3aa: CASSLTRTAPYEQYF
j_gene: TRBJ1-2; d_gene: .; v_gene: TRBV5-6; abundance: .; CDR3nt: TGTGCCAGCAGCCCTTTCGCAAGGGTTAACTATGGCTACACCTTC; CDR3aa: CASSPFARVNYGYTF
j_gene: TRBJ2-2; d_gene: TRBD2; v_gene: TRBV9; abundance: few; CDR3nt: TGTGCCAGCAGCGTAGGGGACTACCTTGGACCCGGGGAGCTGTTTTTT; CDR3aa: CASSVGDYLGPGELFF
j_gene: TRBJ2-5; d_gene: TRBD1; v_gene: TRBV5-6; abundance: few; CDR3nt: TGTGCCAGCAGCAACGGACAGGGGCCCAAAGAGACCCAGTACTTC; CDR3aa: CASSNGQGPKETQYF
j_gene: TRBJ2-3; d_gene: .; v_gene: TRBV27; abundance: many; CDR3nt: TGTGCCAGCAGCTGGGGCGGCACAGATACGCAGTATTTT; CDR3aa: CASSWGGTDTQYF